Below, 25 T cell receptor beta chains from the same sample are listed, as sequenced in a study of T cells of healthy individuals. TCRdb re-called the 5' RACE reads with MiXCR, one entry per CDR3 protein. The table records around 80,000 distinct CDR3 sequences, about 4.8% of them present only once. Receptors originate from a female donor in good health.

This clonotype has at least ten counts. This sequence joins TRBV10-3 and TRBJ2-7; 7 nucleotides match TRBD1. V lost 3 bases and J lost 2; bases outside the gene matches: 7. This CDR3 spans 15 amino acids. Germline V gene sequence: CDR1 ENHRY, CDR2 SYGVKD. The CDR3 DNA follows: TGTGCCATCAGTGAAGGAACCGGGACAGCCTACGAGCAGTACTTC. Protein sequence: CAISEGTGTAYEQYF.

The chain joins TRBV12-3 or TRBV12-4 to TRBJ1-5; D perhaps matches TRBD1 (6 bases). The V and J ends lost 5 bases and 6 bases respectively, with 11 bases between them. This CDR3 has 13 amino acids. Here the CDR3 reads CASSTPGAQPQHF. CDR3 coding DNA: TGTGCCAGCAGTACGCCGGGGGCTCAGCCCCAGCATTTT.

This clonotype was recorded many times. Written as DNA, the CDR3 is TGCGCCAGCAGCCAAGATACGGGCAGGGCAAATTCACCCCTCCACTTT. As protein: CASSQDTGRANSPLHF. The chain carries TRBV4-3 and TRBJ1-6, with D possibly matching TRBD1 (5 bases). This CDR3 region has 16 residues. V lost 0 bases and J lost 7, with 13 bases in between. CDR1 and CDR2 (germline): LGHNA, YSLEER.

This clonotype was picked up many times. This chain links TRBV20-1 with TRBJ2-4; 10 bases are shared with TRBD2. This CDR3 comprises 18 residues. J gave up 3 bases and V 0 bases, and 11 bases lay outside the gene matches. Germline lookup yields CDR1 DFQATT and CDR2 SNEGSKA (reference sequence). The CDR3 region is CSAREGELAGFNKNIQYF. For the CDR3, the DNA is TGCAGTGCTAGAGAAGGTGAACTAGCGGGATTTAACAAAAACATTCAGTACTTC.

This clonotype was counted ten times or more. This chain links TRBV11-2 with TRBJ2-1, with D uncertain. The germline V gene encodes CDR1 SGHAT and CDR2 FQNNGV. V lost 1 base and J 9 bases, leaving 10 bases between the germline ends. The CDR3 is 13 amino acids. DNA of the CDR3: TGTGCCAGCAGCTTAGTTGACCGGGTTGAGCAGTTCTTC. Its protein product is CASSLVDRVEQFF.

At least ten counts were recorded for this clonotype. This chain uses TRBV28 with TRBJ2-7; D is perhaps TRBD1 (5 bases). The V and J ends lost 6 bases and 5 bases respectively, with 17 bases between them. The germline gives CDR1 MDHEN, CDR2 SYDVKM. The CDR3 is made up of 14 amino acids. CDR3 DNA sequence: TGTGCCAGCAGCCCACCTTATAGGGGCCACGAGCAGTACTTC. This translates into CASSPPYRGHEQYF.

This clonotype was observed at least ten times. J is TRBJ1-1 and V is TRBV28; 10 positions match TRBD1. Germline CDR1 reads MDHEN; CDR2 reads SYDVKM. Unmatched junction bases numbered 14, after V lost 7 bases and J lost 6 bases. This CDR3 is built from 16 residues. CDR3 protein: CASNLWGTGEVAEAFF. Here the CDR3 DNA reads TGTGCCAGCAACCTCTGGGGGACAGGGGAGGTAGCTGAAGCTTTCTTT.

This clonotype occurred many times. V and J are TRBV6-5 and TRBJ2-1; TRBD1 might be the D (5 bases). V lost 0 bases, J lost 12 bases, and 12 bases lay in between. From germline, CDR1 is MNHEY and CDR2 SVGAGI. The CDR3 is made up of 13 amino acids. Here the CDR3 reads CASSYSQGDGQFF. CDR3 nucleotides: TGTGCCAGCAGTTACTCGCAGGGTGACGGGCAGTTCTTC.

This clonotype appeared many times. The J gene is TRBJ2-5, the V gene TRBV18; D not resolved. The CDR3 runs to 15 residues. V lost 1 base to trimming and J lost 2 bases, with 11 bases between them. Germline V CDR1 and CDR2: KGHSH, LQKENI. Here the CDR3 reads CASSPRAEKQETQYF. The CDR3 DNA reads as TGTGCCAGCTCACCACGGGCAGAAAAACAAGAGACCCAGTACTTC.

This clonotype was recorded many times. The chain carries TRBV3-1 and TRBJ2-5; tentative D call: TRBD2 (6 bases). CDR3 length: 15 residues. V was pared by 5 bases and J by 1 base, with 14 bases between. CDR1 and CDR2 (germline): LGHDT, YNNKEL (reference sequence). DNA for the CDR3: TGTGCCAGCAGCTCCCTCGGAGGGAGCCAAGAGACCCAGTACTTC. It translates to CASSSLGGSQETQYF.

This clonotype was seen at least ten times. The chain combines TRBV2 with TRBJ1-1, with unresolved D. V shed 3 bases and J shed 5 bases, with 7 bases lying between them. The CDR3 length is 12 residues. Germline CDR1 SNHLY, CDR2 FYNNEI. The CDR3 DNA reads TGTGCCAGCAGTGAGGGGATAACTGAAGCTTTCTTT. Its translation is CASSEGITEAFF.

This clonotype appeared a few times. The V call is TRBV6-2 or TRBV6-3, the J call TRBJ1-1, with a possible D match to TRBD1 (6 bases). The CDR3 is made up of 15 amino acids. Germline V CDR1 and CDR2: MNHEY, SVGEGT. Trimming took 4 bases from V and 0 from J, leaving 12 bases between them. CDR3 DNA sequence: TGTGCCAGCAGTTCCGAGACAGGCGTGAACACTGAAGCTTTCTTT. It codes for CASSSETGVNTEAFF.

This clonotype was seen at least ten times. CDR3 residues: CASSPSGTSGSIGTDTQYF. The CDR3 bases are TGTGCCAGCAGTCCCTCCGGGACTAGCGGGAGTATTGGCACAGATACGCAGTATTTT. The chain joins TRBV6-6 to TRBJ2-3, with 14 bases fitting TRBD2. Losses at the gene ends were 5 bases for V and 1 base for J; bases not matched to a gene: 11. This CDR3 is 19 amino acids long. The V gene's germline CDR1 is MNHNY and CDR2 SVGAGI (reference sequence).

Remarks on this clonotype: Given a much more abundant clone one base away, this may be a read error. The conserved final phenylalanine or tryptophan is absent from the CDR3, which likely points to a read error. V usage is TRBV11-2 and J usage is TRBJ2-3; D gene uncertain. The CDR3 is 13 amino acids. The germline gives CDR1 SGHAT, CDR2 FQNNGV. V lost 4 bases to trimming and J lost 3 bases, with 8 bases between them. The CDR3: CASSSSRTDTQYL. Here the CDR3 DNA reads TGTGCCAGCAGCTCCTCCCGGACAGATACGCAGTATTTG.

This clonotype has only a few counts. The chain joins TRBV28 to TRBJ2-5, with D tentatively TRBD1 (5 bases). Between the trimmed V and J ends, which lost 2 bases and 6 bases, there was a span of 22 bases. The CDR3 length is 17 residues. Germline V lookup: CDR1 MDHEN, CDR2 SYDVKM. CDR3 loop: CASSLPKTDPLRKTQYF. For the CDR3, the DNA is TGTGCCAGCAGTTTACCCAAGACAGACCCCCTGAGGAAGACCCAGTACTTC.

CDR3 bases: TGTGCCAGCAGCTTTAATGTGGGGTACACTGAAGCTTTCTTT. Protein: CASSFNVGYTEAFF. This rearrangement joins TRBV7-2 to TRBJ1-1; no reliable D call. The germline V and J ends were trimmed by 3 bases and 3 bases, with 11 bases remaining between them. The CDR3 is made up of 14 amino acids. Per germline, CDR1 SGHTA and CDR2 FQGNSA. Full variable domain (rest looked up from reference TRBV7-2 and TRBJ1-1): GAGVSQSPSNKVTEKGKDVELRCDPISGHTALYWYRQSLGQGLEFLIYFQGNSAPDKSGLPSDRFSAERTGGSVSTLTIQRTQQEDSAVYLCASSFNVGYTEAFFGQGTRLTVV.

This clonotype was recorded many times. The chain joins TRBV14 to TRBJ1-6, with 7 bases identical to TRBD1. Germline CDR1 SGHDN, CDR2 FVKESK. There are 14 residues in the CDR3. J was trimmed by 10 bases and V by 3 bases; bases with no gene match: 6. CDR3 region: CASSHGTDRSPLHF. CDR3 in DNA: TGTGCCAGCAGCCACGGGACAGATCGGTCACCCCTCCACTTT. The full variable domain, with the rest looked up from reference TRBV14 and TRBJ1-6, is EAGVTQFPSHSVIEKGQTVTLRCDPISGHDNLYWYRRVMGKEIKFLLHFVKESKQDESGMPNNRFLAERTGGTYSTLKVQPAELEDSGVYFCASSHGTDRSPLHFGNGTRLTVT.

The chain recombines TRBV20-1 with TRBJ2-1, with TRBD2 as a possible D gene (6 bases). The ends were cut back, 5 bases at V and 0 bases at J, with 11 bases in the middle. The CDR3 has 14 amino acids. Germline-derived CDR1 and CDR2 are DFQATT and SNEGSKA (reference sequence). CDR3 sequence: CSARESSSYNEQFF. The CDR3 region has the DNA TGCAGTGCTCGGGAGTCCAGCTCCTACAATGAGCAGTTCTTC.

The genes are TRBV28 and TRBJ2-5; TRBD2 matches 12 bases. The length of the CDR3 is 15 residues. V lost 6 bases, J lost 4 bases, and 6 bases stayed unmatched. Germline V gene lookup returns CDR1 MDHEN and CDR2 SYDVKM. In DNA, the CDR3 is TGTGCCAGCAGCCCTAGCGGGAGGGTCGGAGAGACCCAGTACTTC. Translating gives CASSPSGRVGETQYF.

This clonotype occurred a few times. This chain connects TRBV7-9 to TRBJ2-2; possibly TRBD1 for D (5 bases). Germline V gene data show CDR1 as SEHNR and CDR2 as FQNEAQ (reference sequence). V lost 1 base and J 6 bases, leaving 24 bases between the germline ends. The CDR3 is 19 amino acids. The CDR3: CASSLGGRYTGPNPGELFF. CDR3 DNA: TGTGCCAGCAGCTTAGGGGGCCGATACACTGGACCCAATCCCGGGGAGCTGTTTTTT.

This clonotype has only a few counts. This chain connects TRBV7-9 to TRBJ2-7; 7 nucleotides align to TRBD2. Germline trimming cut 5 bases from V and 5 bases from J; bases unmatched to any gene: 12. This CDR3 contains 15 residues. The germline CDR1 and CDR2 sequences are SEHNR and FQNEAQ (reference sequence). CDR3 residues: CASSPDPGGPNEQYF. The CDR3 DNA follows: TGTGCCAGCAGCCCAGATCCGGGAGGCCCTAACGAGCAGTACTTC.

In this sample, this clonotype turned up many times. V usage is TRBV11-2 and J usage is TRBJ2-7; 11 nucleotides align to TRBD2. This CDR3 is built from 15 residues. Losses at the gene ends were 3 bases for V and 3 bases for J; bases not matched to a gene: 4. Germline CDR1 and CDR2: SGHAT and FQNNGV. The CDR3, as DNA: TGTGCCAGCAGCTTTTCCGGGACTAGCGGCTACGAGCAGTACTTC. Amino acid sequence: CASSFSGTSGYEQYF.

This clonotype was detected many times. The chain carries TRBV5-4 and TRBJ1-3; D uncertain. Germline V CDR1 and CDR2: SGHNT, YYREEE (reference sequence). Trimming shortened V by 4 bases and J by 0 bases, and 8 bases separated the two germline ends. There are 14 residues in the CDR3. The CDR3 is CASSPSGSGNTIYF. The CDR3 DNA reads as TGTGCCAGCAGCCCTTCGGGCTCTGGAAACACCATATATTTT.

The table lists this clonotype with many counts. The chain couples TRBV12-3 or TRBV12-4 to TRBJ2-7; no reliable D call. The CDR3 extends over 18 amino acids. The ends were cut back, 4 bases at V and 5 bases at J, with 27 bases in the middle. This chain's CDR3 is CASSYRQGPGSSRHEQYF. The CDR3 nucleotides read TGTGCCAGCAGTTACCGCCAAGGGCCGGGCTCCTCTCGCCACGAGCAGTACTTC.

With regard to this clonotype: A much larger clone lies one base from this, so it may be a read error. The chain combines TRBV6-5 with TRBJ2-5, with a possible D match to TRBD2 (5 bases). The CDR3 loop spans 14 amino acids. The germline V gene encodes CDR1 MNHEY and CDR2 SVGAGI. The CDR3: CTSRWTLTQETQYF. Here the CDR3 DNA reads TGTACCAGCAGATGGACTCTCACCCAAGAGACCCAGTACTTC.